A single T cell receptor beta chain is shown here with its context. This clonotype showed up many times. Its antigen is currently not known. No much larger clonotype is one base removed from it; base qualities were not supplied. Only healthy Caucasian donors were included. Three pairs of female monozygotic twins, all aged roughly 18 to 29 years, were included in the twin cohort. The RNA used for TCR libraries was isolated from peripheral blood mononuclear cells. The library was generated by 5' RACE. The listed sequencing device is Illumina HiSeq 2000. Template switching introduced a universal primer binding site; the final cDNA contained a unique molecular identifier, enabling accurate counting of TCR cDNA molecules. First-strand cDNA for TCR alpha and beta chains was synthesized from specific primers in the conserved constant-segment region. To control for contamination, every cDNA library was double barcoded, receiving both a SMART-Mk sample barcode and Illumina barcodes. TruSeq adapter sequences, together with Illumina sample barcodes, were added in two successive PCR steps. Sequencing of the TCR alpha and beta cDNA libraries was done on the Illumina HiSeq platform using custom primers. On the authors' methods: Raw reads were processed with MiGEC to extract unique molecular identifiers, and MiXCR was used to determine CDR3 positions. For each individual, recombination models were inferred using an EM algorithm with the repgenHMM and IGoR tools. The analysis of shared clonotypes was done with the tcR package in R, with sharing normalized by the product of cloneset sizes. To study raw recombination free of thymic and clonal selection effects, out-of-frame nonproductive sequences were analyzed. Through fastp at Q25 and MiXCR, TCRdb rebuilt clones from the public reads, retaining in-frame beta chains. Each CDR3 protein gets just one entry, which takes the most common genes and DNA from the rows behind it. For this entry, the V and J calls and clone size follow TCRdb and not the study's own pipeline. Recorded for this sample are some 690,000 distinct CDR3 sequences; over 20% of them occurred a single time. The ten largest clonotypes hold roughly 4% of the sample.

V loses 2 bases of germline sequence and J loses 6 bases, and the interval between the two ends is 10 bases. CDR1 and CDR2, per the germline V gene, are MNHEY and SVGAGI. Inclusive of the bounding cysteine and phenylalanine, the CDR3 is 13 residues long. Just the 39-base CDR3 DNA is kept, in frame starting at base 1. The data stem from a study of identical twins (dated by TCRdb to between 2015 and 2016). With regard to the full study: The study deep-sequenced TCR alpha and beta repertoires from monozygotic twins, unrelated adults of various ages and cord blood to test whether fetal clonotypes persist. Replicate twin experiments were performed at different times using different library preparation protocols to rule out contamination.

Broader findings and caveats from the paper: Compared with coincidental sharing between unrelated individuals, an excess of low generation-probability sequences was observed among out-of-frame TCR alpha sequences shared between twins. Out-of-frame TCR alpha sharing in monozygotic twins was systematically underestimated by recombination models, whereas sharing between unrelated individuals was in agreement with the recombination models. A weaker excess of twin sharing was found in beta out-of-frame sequences because the signal-to-noise ratio was lowered by fewer shared sequences. Zero-insertion analyses could be partly confounded by invariant T cells such as MAIT and iNKT, though diverse VJ usage argued against such confounding for most clonotypes. Fewer insertions were carried by abundant cord blood beta clonotypes, a similar but weaker trend appeared in young adult naive repertoires, and no such trend appeared in memory repertoires. Because the same donors could not be followed over many years, the conclusions relied on cross-sectional statistical analysis.

The same sample was also studied in work on T cells expressing NK-cell markers. That second publication adds: In sorted CD3+CD56+NKG2C+, CD3+CD56+NKG2C- and CD3+CD56-NKG2C+ T-cell subsets from several donors, TCR beta-chain repertoires were profiled. Among the eight sequenced donors, seven were HCMV-seropositive and one was HCMV-seronegative. To restrict sorting to alphabetaTCR-expressing T cells, an anti-gammadeltaTCR antibody was added in several experiments. In 5 to 7 donors, the dominant CD3+CD56+NKG2C+ clonotypes ranked among the top 10 CD8+ clonotypes, making up roughly 1.0-7.0% of CD8+ T cells. Those dominant clonotypes were again the most abundant among CD3+CD56-NKG2C+ cells in several donors, at roughly 28.3-65%. Whether the expanded NKG2C-expressing T cell clones were specific for HCMV antigens remained unclear. The study sequenced eight donors, all healthy volunteers chosen at random: three men and five women. HCMV serostatus was determined by detecting HCMV-specific IgG in serum with a commercial ELISA kit. For over five donors, bulk peripheral blood T-cell repertoires were also sequenced from unsorted PBMC. MIGEC was used to demultiplex reads and group reads by UMI, and MiTCR was used to assemble and quantify clonotypes. To remove erroneous sequences, TCR cDNA sequences were retained only when supported by two or more reads. The tcR package was used for downstream repertoire analysis, and clonotypes were matched across fractions by CDR3 nucleotide sequence plus V segment. Antigen specificity was annotated against VDJdb with VDJmatch, allowing one amino acid substitution in CDR3.

The source material was PBMCs. This chain joins TRBV6-5 to TRBJ1-1, with TRBD1 perhaps the D gene, on 5 matching bases. The sequence came from a woman under 30 in good health. The CDR3 amino acid sequence is: CASSYNSGPEAFF. The DNA sequence is as follows: TGTGCCAGCAGTTACAATTCAGGGCCTGAAGCTTTCTTT.